The sequence of this T cell receptor beta chain was determined in a study of T cells in Graves' hyperthyroidism and ophthalmopathy. Study-wide results and caveats: The model made its ophthalmopathy prediction, and onset followed a median roughly six months later.

The CDR3 is made up of 18 amino acids. Trimming took 4 bases from V and 1 from J, leaving 19 bases between them. Per germline, CDR1 LGHNA and CDR2 YSLEER. Amplification yielded TCR beta CDR3 regions, with RNA transcripts as the source. An initial round of RT-PCR targeting the TCR CDR3 relied on the HTBI primer set. TCRdb analysed the multiplex PCR reads with MiXCR anew, one entry per CDR3 protein. The sample holds hundreds of thousands of distinct CDR3 sequences; 16% are singletons and the top ten take 3.8%. Comment on this clonotype: Its antigen remains unidentified.

A patient was excluded if there was uncontrolled infection, other autoimmune disease, pregnancy or lactation. The PBMCs were sourced from fresh peripheral blood (around 10 ml). Sample: blood. The TCR sequence derives from a woman aged 25 to 45 with Graves' hyperthyroidism. This chain connects TRBV4-3 to TRBJ2-2; D ambiguous. CDR3 DNA sequence: TGCGCCAGCAGCCTAGAGACACCATATACTTTGAACACCGGGGAGCTGTTTTTT. Its translation: CASSLETPYTLNTGELFF.